These T cell receptor beta chains were read from a single sample in a study of cytomegalovirus exposure and HLA in healthy donors. Produced via immunoSEQ multiplex PCR; TCRdb's table is partial and in-frame only. The table has about 160,000 clones, about 80% seen once. The source material was PBMCs. These receptors were collected from a female donor in good health and CMV-seronegative. CDR3s include the opening cysteine and the closing phenylalanine or tryptophan. Each record gives: J gene, V gene, D gene, clone size, CDR3 protein, CDR3 DNA. A D gene is named only where the DNA matches it firmly. Only some rows state a clone size, as once, few, many or a class for expanded clones.

>TRBJ1-1|TRBV28|-|-
CASSLRSTEAFF
TGTGCCAGCAGTCTGAGGAGCACTGAAGCTTTCTTT
>TRBJ2-3|TRBV5-1|TRBD2|-
CASSTGLAGVRGTDTQYF
TGCGCCAGCAGCACCGGACTAGCGGGGGTAAGAGGCACAGATACGCAGTATTTT
>TRBJ1-2|TRBV4-1|TRBD1|once
CASSRLDRADYGYTF
TGCGCCAGCAGCCGCTTGGACAGGGCAGACTATGGCTACACCTTC
>TRBJ1-1|TRBV30|-|-
CAWNDGRTEAFF
TGTGCCTGGAACGATGGGAGGACTGAAGCTTTCTTT
>TRBJ2-3|TRBV5-1|TRBD2|-
CASSFGGGAADTQYF
TGCGCCAGCAGCTTTGGCGGGGGGGCCGCAGATACGCAGTATTTT
>TRBJ1-5|TRBV4-1|-|-
CASSQLPGVYQPQHF
TGCGCCAGCAGCCAACTTCCAGGGGTCTATCAGCCCCAGCATTTT
>TRBJ2-7|TRBV6-1|-|-
CASSDNYLAIQQYF
TGTGCCAGCAGTGATAACTACTTGGCTATCCAGCAGTACTTC
>TRBJ1-5|TRBV27|TRBD1|few
CASSWDRGGQPQHF
TGTGCCAGCAGTTGGGACAGGGGGGGACAGCCCCAGCATTTT
>TRBJ1-4|TRBV5-1|TRBD1|-
CASSRQGAGGSDPNEKLFF
TGCGCCAGCAGCCGACAAGGGGCAGGGGGATCGGATCCTAATGAAAAACTGTTTTTT
>TRBJ2-1|TRBV10-3|-|once
CAARTAEPLWGNEQFF
TGTGCCGCGAGAACAGCGGAACCTTTGTGGGGCAATGAGCAGTTCTTC
>TRBJ2-1|TRBV7-9|-|-
CASSFPGRESYNEQFF
TGTGCCAGCAGCTTCCCCGGACGGGAATCCTACAATGAGCAGTTCTTC
>TRBJ1-6|TRBV27|-|-
CASSFIRQMTYNSPLHF
TGTGCCAGCAGTTTTATACGACAAATGACGTATAATTCACCCCTCCACTTT
>TRBJ2-1|TRBV5-8|-|-
CASSYGTLYNEQFF
TGTGCCAGCAGTTATGGGACTCTCTACAATGAGCAGTTCTTC
>TRBJ2-5|TRBV7-9|TRBD1|once
CASSDPGQGLQETQYF
TGTGCCAGCAGCGACCCGGGACAGGGACTCCAAGAGACCCAGTACTTC
>TRBJ1-5|TRBV7-9|TRBD1|-
CSSSRGTEYQPQHF
TGTTCCAGCAGCCGAGGGACAGAGTATCAGCCCCAGCATTTT
>TRBJ1-2|TRBV4-1|-|-
CASSQDDVTVNYGYTF
TGCGCCAGCAGCCAAGACGATGTGACAGTCAACTATGGCTACACCTTC
>TRBJ2-2|TRBV13|TRBD1|-
CASSRDRADTGELFF
TGTGCCAGCAGCCGGGACAGGGCGGACACCGGGGAGCTGTTTTTT
>TRBJ1-3|TRBV2|-|-
CASSELRVSGNTIYF
TGTGCCAGCAGTGAACTCAGGGTATCGGGAAACACCATATATTTT
>TRBJ2-4|TRBV6-1|-|-
CASRQLNIQYF
TGTGCCAGTAGACAACTCAACATTCAGTACTTC
>TRBJ1-1|TRBV25-1|-|-
CASSEYRDTEAFF
TGTGCCAGCAGTGAATACCGGGACACTGAAGCTTTCTTT
>TRBJ2-7|TRBV7-2|TRBD2|-
CASSLRTSGSIFYEQYF
TGTGCCAGCAGCTTACGCACTAGCGGGAGTATCTTCTACGAGCAGTACTTC
>TRBJ1-4|TRBV5-1|TRBD1|-
CASSLQQGSEKLFF
TGCGCCAGCAGCTTGCAACAGGGGAGTGAAAAACTGTTTTTT
>TRBJ2-1|TRBV6-1|-|-
CASSEDGRASYNEQFF
TGTGCCAGCAGTGAAGATGGCAGGGCGTCCTACAATGAGCAGTTCTTC
>TRBJ1-2|TRBV27|TRBD1|-
CASRDRSDYGYTF
TGTGCCAGCAGGGACAGGTCTGACTATGGCTACACCTTC
>TRBJ2-1|TRBV19|TRBD2|-
CASSERGGGFSYNEQFF
TGTGCCAGTAGCGAGCGGGGGGGAGGATTCTCCTACAATGAGCAGTTCTTC
>TRBJ2-7|TRBV6-1|TRBD1|-
CASSEGVGQGTYEQYF
TGTGCCAGCAGTGAGGGGGTGGGACAGGGGACCTACGAGCAGTACTTC
>TRBJ1-2|TRBV4-2|-|-
CASSQDSAERNGYTF
TGTGCCAGCAGCCAAGATTCTGCGGAAAGGAACGGCTACACCTTC
>TRBJ2-1|TRBV7-9|TRBD2|-
CSSSLSLAGSYNEQFF
TGTTCCAGCAGCTTATCCCTAGCGGGTTCCTACAATGAGCAGTTCTTC
>TRBJ2-5|TRBV30|-|-
CAWSKVGALQETQYF
TGTGCCTGGAGTAAGGTGGGGGCCCTTCAAGAGACCCAGTACTTC
>TRBJ2-7|TRBV5-1|TRBD1|-
CASRGQGVPYEQYF
TGCGCCAGCAGAGGACAGGGGGTCCCCTACGAGCAGTACTTC
>TRBJ1-3|TRBV6-6|-|-
CASRPPTGYSGNTIYF
TGTGCCAGCAGACCCCCCACAGGGTACTCTGGAAACACCATATATTTT
>TRBJ2-5|TRBV7-8|-|few
CASSLATVTRETQYF
TGTGCCAGCAGCTTAGCGACGGTGACACGGGAGACCCAGTACTTC
>TRBJ2-5|TRBV7-8|TRBD1|-
CASSRRDRVAETQYF
TGTGCCAGCAGCAGGAGGGACAGGGTAGCCGAGACCCAGTACTTC
>TRBJ2-5|TRBV5-1|-|-
CASSLQGPQETQYF
TGCGCCAGCAGCTTACAGGGACCTCAAGAGACCCAGTACTTC
>TRBJ2-5|TRBV5-6|TRBD1|once
CASSLGGQGRQETQYF
TGTGCCAGCAGCTTGGGGGGACAGGGGAGGCAAGAGACCCAGTACTTC
>TRBJ2-2|TRBV4-1|TRBD2|-
CASSQTGSGRVTGELFF
TGCGCCAGCAGCCAGACTGGGAGCGGGAGGGTTACCGGGGAGCTGTTTTTT
>TRBJ2-1|TRBV10-1|TRBD2|-
CASRRGLAGGGEVSYNEQFF
TGCGCCAGCAGGAGGGGACTAGCGGGAGGAGGGGAGGTTAGCTACAATGAGCAGTTCTTC
>TRBJ1-1|TRBV7-9|TRBD1|-
CASSLATGLPEAFF
TGTGCCAGCAGCTTGGCGACAGGGCTCCCTGAAGCTTTCTTT
>TRBJ2-7|TRBV2|-|-
CASSDWGAYEQYF
TGTGCCAGCAGTGACTGGGGGGCCTACGAGCAGTACTTC
>TRBJ1-2|TRBV12-2|-|once
CASRFPHREPYGYTF
TGTGCAAGTCGCTTTCCCCACAGGGAGCCCTATGGCTACACCTTC
>TRBJ2-1|TRBV30|TRBD2|-
CAWKERGLTEQFF
TGTGCCTGGAAGGAGCGGGGGCTGACTGAGCAGTTCTTC
>TRBJ1-2|TRBV18|TRBD1|-
CASSPTSSDRGYGYTF
TGTGCCAGCTCACCAACTAGCTCGGACAGGGGGTATGGCTACACCTTC
>TRBJ2-1|TRBV30|-|few
CAWKFRQGFHFF
TGTGCCTGGAAGTTTAGGCAGGGTTTTCACTTCTTC
>TRBJ1-3|TRBV4-1|-|-
CASSQPGQKDPSGNTIYF
TGCGCCAGCAGCCAACCCGGACAGAAGGACCCTTCTGGAAACACCATATATTTT
>TRBJ1-1|TRBV7-9|TRBD1|-
CASSSQGADTEAFF
TGTGCCAGCAGCTCACAGGGGGCGGACACTGAAGCTTTCTTT
>TRBJ2-7|TRBV6-1|-|-
CASSQTSSYEQYF
TGTGCCAGCAGTCAGACATCCTCCTACGAGCAGTACTTC
>TRBJ2-3|TRBV4-1|-|-
CASSRTDSTDTQYF
TGCGCCAGCAGCCGGACTGACAGCACAGATACGCAGTATTTT
>TRBJ1-5|TRBV9|TRBD1|-
CASSQYDRVVPQHF
TGTGCCAGCAGCCAATACGACAGGGTCGTACCCCAGCATTTT
>TRBJ2-3|TRBV5-1|TRBD1|few
CASSRQGSQADTQYF
TGCGCCAGCAGCCGACAGGGGAGTCAGGCAGATACGCAGTATTTT
>TRBJ2-5|TRBV15|-|-
CATSGGTGDQETQYF
TGTGCCACCAGCGGGGGGACGGGAGACCAAGAGACCCAGTACTTC
>TRBJ2-1|TRBV11-2|TRBD2|-
CASSSGTSYRDYNEQFF
TGTGCCAGCAGCTCAGGGACTAGCTATCGAGATTACAATGAGCAGTTCTTC